This T cell receptor beta chain is from a study of neurological immune-mediated disorders. Study results and limitations: Sharing of CDR3 amino acid sequences among expanded clones across subjects was absent, suggesting private repertoires in all groups.

1 million sorted CD4+ or CD8+ T cells made each library. TCRdb re-analysed the 5' RACE reads in MiXCR, keeping a single row per CDR3 protein. The table shows 20,000 to 25,000 distinct CDR3 sequences, with around 6.2% occurring only once. This clonotype was counted ten times or more. Its antigen is currently unknown. Germline CDR1 is SGHAT and CDR2 is FQDESV (reference sequence). With 4 bases removed from V and 1 base from J, the gap between germline ends came to 10 bases. There are 14 residues in the CDR3. This chain connects TRBV11-1 to TRBJ1-1; D might be TRBD1 (5 bases). The sample taken for sequencing was CD8+ T cells from blood. This clonotype was sampled from a man younger than 35 in good health. This CDR3 is CASSWGAGNTEAFF. In DNA, the CDR3 is TGTGCCAGCAGCTGGGGCGCGGGGAACACTGAAGCTTTCTTT. The full variable domain, rest sourced from reference TRBV11-1 and TRBJ1-1, is EAEVAQSPRYKITEKSQAVAFWCDPISGHATLYWYRQILGQGPELLVQFQDESVVDDSQLPKDRFSAERLKGVDSTLKIQPAELGDSAMYLCASSWGAGNTEAFFGQGTRLTVV.